This T cell receptor beta chain was sequenced for a study of blood T cell repertoires in COVID-19. This CDR3 region has 12 residues. V was pared by 5 bases and J by 3 bases, with 8 bases between. Germline V gives CDR1 LGHDT, CDR2 YNNKEL (reference sequence). Repertoires were generated with immunoSEQ multiplex PCR, while TCRdb's copy carries only in-frame clones and drops some. The sample has hundreds of thousands of clones; 80% to 90% are singletons. The chain couples TRBV3-1 (or the pseudogene TRBV3-2) to TRBJ2-7; D is possibly TRBD2 (5 bases). The receptor comes from a woman between 50 and 59 years old with COVID-19, enrolled during active disease. The sample consisted of peripheral blood. CDR3 protein: CASSSTSYEQYF. The DNA for the CDR3 is TGTGCCAGCAGCTCAACTAGCTACGAGCAGTACTTC.